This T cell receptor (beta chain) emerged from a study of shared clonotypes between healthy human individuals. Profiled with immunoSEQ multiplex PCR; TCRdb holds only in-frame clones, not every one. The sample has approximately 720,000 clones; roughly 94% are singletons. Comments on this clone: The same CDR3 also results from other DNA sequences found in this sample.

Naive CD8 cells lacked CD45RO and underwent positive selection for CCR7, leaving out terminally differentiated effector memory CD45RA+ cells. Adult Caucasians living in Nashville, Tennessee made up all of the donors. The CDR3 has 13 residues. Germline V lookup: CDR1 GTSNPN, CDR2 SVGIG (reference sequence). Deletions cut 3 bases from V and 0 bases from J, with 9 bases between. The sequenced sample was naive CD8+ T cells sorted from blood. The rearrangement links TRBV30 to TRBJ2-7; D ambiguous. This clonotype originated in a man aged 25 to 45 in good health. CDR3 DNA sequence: TGTGCCTGGAGCCTCGGAGTCTCCTACGAGCAGTACTTC. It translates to CAWSLGVSYEQYF.